This TCR beta chain was captured in a study of blood T cell repertoires in COVID-19. Study-level background: Collection of acute and convalescent COVID-19 samples took place in the United States, Italy and Spain. PBMCs, B-cell-depleted T cells, or T cells were the source of the cDNA or gDNA that made up the material.

Germline V gene data show CDR1 as KGHSH and CDR2 as LQKENI. The CDR3 totals 12 residues. The V gene lost 5 bases and the J gene lost 6 bases, with 9 bases spanning the gap. Per the study methods: Cell counts per sample came from amplifying reference gene primers. The protocol was immunoSEQ multiplex PCR, while the TCRdb copy is restricted to in-frame clones and leaves out a portion. From that table come the V and J calls and clone size; the DNA was used to work out D and trimming. The profile shows around 60,000 clones, 90% of them singletons. The V and J genes are TRBV18 and TRBJ2-3; D unresolved. The sequence derives from a man between 60 and 70 years old with active COVID-19. The sequenced sample was peripheral blood. CDR3 region: CASSSPQDTQYF. CDR3 DNA: TGTGCCAGCTCATCGCCCCAGGATACGCAGTATTTT.